The clone carrying this T cell receptor (beta chain) was counted between two and nine times. The target antigen is unknown. The CDR3 spans 16 residues. CDR1 is LGHNA, CDR2 YSLEER, per germline. The trim removed 0 bases at V and 7 bases at J, leaving 9 bases unmatched. These data are taken from a study of identical twins' blood T cells. Study findings and constraints: Twins shared about as many clonotypes as their cloneset sizes predicted.

A single record per CDR3 protein comes from TCRdb applying MiXCR to the 5' RACE reads. The sample shows hundreds of thousands of distinct CDR3 sequences, 28% of them seen only once. The receptor was derived from a woman aged 18 to 49 in good health. V gene TRBV4-3 combines with J gene TRBJ2-1, with 7 bases aligning to TRBD2. Sequenced input: PBMCs. CDR3 nucleotide sequence: TGCGCCAGCAGCCAAGATGGAGCGGGAATCTATAATGAGCAGTTCTTC. It codes for CASSQDGAGIYNEQFF.